The subject of this entry is one TCR beta chain. Its antigen remains unidentified. No base quality values were provided; no much bigger clone lies one nucleotide off. Participants in the prospective study were enrolled through a virtual design, were aged about 18 to 90 years, and lived in 24 United States geographic areas. Cohort assignment in the prospective study relied on participant-reported clinical history from a screening survey and a study questionnaire. For ImmuneRACE Cohort 3, a participant was defined as recovered based on two consecutive negative NP/OP PCR tests, clearance by a healthcare professional, or resolution of symptoms. Mobile phlebotomists in the prospective study collected whole blood, serum and a nasopharyngeal or oropharyngeal swab from every participant. Over an approximately 2-month period, participants in the prospective study had the option of providing additional blood draws and questionnaires. Before DNA extraction, prospective study blood samples were shipped either frozen or at room temperature.

This sample was taken from a study of blood T cell repertoires in COVID-19 (dated by TCRdb to about 2020). About the study as a whole: The collaborator samples originated in the United States, Italy and Spain and spanned the acute and convalescent phases of COVID-19. The material from the prospective study consisted of cDNA or gDNA derived from T cells, B-cell-depleted T cells, or PBMCs. Subjects who had been exposed to COVID-19, were actively infected with it, or had recovered from it provided the deeply sampled blood TCRbeta repertoires that made up the dataset. The repertoires were released in a freely available public database intended as a resource for research on the immune response to SARS-CoV-2. Samples were obtained from the ongoing ImmuneRACE study (first 160 participants) and from 950 to 1,500 subjects provided by 6 global collaborators. The sample metadata nearly always contained a de-identified subject ID, COVID-19 status, age in years and sex. HLA class I and class II types, where available, came from metadata supplied by the sample provider rather than from assay-based typing.

The immunoSEQ Assay, a bias-controlled multiplex PCR, was used to amplify TCRbeta CDR3 regions from genomic DNA. Processing in the source paper ran as follows. Nucleated cell counts per sample were estimated from amplification of reference gene primers within the assay. Sequence reads were collapsed and filtered to measure the absolute abundance of every unique TCRbeta CDR3 rearrangement. For each sample, productive Simpson clonality was calculated as the square root of Simpson's diversity index across productive rearrangements. In TCRdb, the immuneACCESS table is reduced to in-frame sequences with V and J assigned. These tables do not hold every clone; where another copy was compared, an unresolved V gene accounts for under half, and the others remain unexplained. For V, J and clone size, that table is used; D and trimming come from the DNA. This sample comprises a few hundred thousand clones, less than 95% of them detected only once. The biggest ten clones account for about 0.6% of the sample.

Overall study results and their limits: Clinical and demographic metadata were provided uncurated, with the amount varying by source and participant.

The CDR3, from cysteine to phenylalanine, totals 14 residues. Only the CDR3 part of the read is kept: 42 bases, read in frame from the first base. V loses 5 bases of germline sequence and J loses 4 bases, and the interval between the two ends is 10 bases. CDR1 and CDR2 are drawn from the germline V gene: KGHDR, SFDVKD. The receptor was isolated from a man aged 18 to 29 who had recovered from COVID-19. The V and J segments used are TRBV24-1 and TRBJ2-2; a confident D gene designation cannot be given. The specimen sequenced was PBMCs or T cells enriched from blood (not recorded which). In nucleotides, the sequence is TGTGCCACCAGTGCCCTCCCGGGCACCGGGGAGCTGTTTTTT. It translates to CATSALPGTGELFF.